This passage covers 6 T cell receptor beta chains from one sample sequenced in a study of shared clonotypes between healthy human individuals. Produced via immunoSEQ multiplex PCR; TCRdb's table is partial and in-frame only. The sample comprises about 690,000 clones, around 90% of which are singletons, and 34% rests with the top ten. Sequenced: memory CD8+ T cells from PBMCs. As to subset: CD45RO+ cells pooled with CCR7-negative TemRA cells. The receptors come from a man between 18 and 29 years old in good health. Some clones in this sample may be carry-over from other donors' samples.

The J gene is TRBJ2-7, the V gene TRBV27, with 9 bases identical to TRBD1. The CDR3 is made up of 15 amino acids. The ends lost 4 bases at V and 3 bases at J; junction bases unmatched: 7. From germline, CDR1 is MNHEY and CDR2 SMNVEV (reference sequence). The CDR3 DNA follows: TGTGCCAGCAGTTCCTCGGGACAGGGTTTCTACGAGCAGTACTTC. This gives the protein CASSSSGQGFYEQYF.

This clone was seen once. V usage is TRBV13 and J usage is TRBJ2-7, with 8 bases matching TRBD1. The CDR3 contains 16 residues. Germline-derived CDR1 and CDR2 are PRHDT and FYEKMQ (reference sequence). V lost 4 bases and J lost 5; bases outside the gene matches: 13. The CDR3 reads CASSSRLEDRDHEQYF. CDR3 in DNA: TGTGCCAGCAGCTCCCGATTGGAGGACAGGGACCACGAGCAGTACTTC. Full variable domain (rest looked up from reference TRBV13 and TRBJ2-7): AAGVIQSPRHLIKEKRETATLKCYPIPRHDTVYWYQQGPGQDPQFLISFYEKMQSDKGSIPDRFSAQQFSDYHSELNMSSLELGDSALYFCASSSRLEDRDHEQYFGPGTRLTVT.

The V gene is TRBV6-5, the J gene TRBJ1-5; a weak D match, TRBD1 (5 bases). The germline V and J ends were trimmed by 3 bases and 2 bases, with 11 bases remaining between them. CDR1 and CDR2 (germline): MNHEY, SVGAGI. CDR3 size: 15 residues. The CDR3 DNA is TGTGCCAGCAGTTATACGGGGGTGGGCAATCAGCCCCAGCATTTT. It encodes CASSYTGVGNQPQHF.

The chain couples TRBV7-9 to TRBJ2-7; unclear D gene. Trimming took off 2 bases at V and 3 bases at J, with 14 bases between the two ends. The germline CDR1 and CDR2 sequences are SEHNR and FQNEAQ (reference sequence). This CDR3 is built from 15 residues. The chain's CDR3 is CASSLSGSVLYEQYF. CDR3 DNA: TGTGCCAGCAGCTTATCGGGCAGTGTCCTCTACGAGCAGTACTTC.

This clone occurred a few times. The V gene is TRBV4-1, the J gene TRBJ1-1, with D possibly being TRBD1 (5 bases). The CDR3 is 14 residues long. V was shortened by 4 bases and J by 0 bases, with 9 bases between the two germline ends. In germline, CDR1 is MGHRA, CDR2 YSYEKL. CDR3 sequence reads: CASSPRVMNTEAFF. The CDR3 bases are TGCGCCAGCAGCCCCAGGGTGATGAACACTGAAGCTTTCTTT.

The V and J genes are TRBV9 and TRBJ1-3, with no clear D. Per germline, CDR1 SGDLS and CDR2 YYNGEE. The length of the CDR3 is 16 residues. Trimming removed 3 bases at V and 4 bases at J, with 17 bases between. The CDR3 sequence is CASSAWAADEGNTIYF. The CDR3 bases are TGTGCCAGCAGCGCTTGGGCCGCGGACGAGGGAAACACCATATATTTT.